This entry lists 8 T cell receptor beta chains sequenced from one sample in a study of CD8 T cells in Susac syndrome (dated by TCRdb to between 2017 and 2020). The library was produced with the immunoSEQ multiplex PCR assay. RNA was extracted using the RNeasy kit, and about 0.5 to 1 ug of the RNA was reverse transcribed with random hexamers. Through fastp at Q25 and MiXCR, TCRdb rebuilt clones from the public reads, retaining in-frame beta chains. When rows share a CDR3 protein, they turn into one entry using the most common DNA and genes. The sample contains almost 450,000 distinct CDR3 sequences, around 83% of them found a single time. The ten largest clones capture approximately 0.11% of the sample. Input material: CD8+ T cells from PBMCs. The receptors were sampled from a human donor with multiple sclerosis.

The chain combines TRBV30 with TRBJ2-3; weak D call: TRBD1 (5 bases). The V gene's germline CDR1 is GTSNPN and CDR2 SVGIG (reference sequence). Trimming left V 5 bases short and J 2 bases short, with 11 bases between. The CDR3 totals 13 residues. The CDR3 spells CAWAGLDTDTQYF. CDR3 sequence (DNA): TGTGCCTGGGCAGGGCTTGACACAGATACGCAGTATTTT.

This chain joins TRBV20-1 and TRBJ1-5, with a possible D match to TRBD1 (6 bases). Between the trimmed V and J ends, which lost 3 bases and 3 bases, there was a span of 18 bases. CDR1 is DFQATT, CDR2 SNEGSKA, per germline (reference sequence). The CDR3 runs 16 residues. The CDR3 sequence is CSASEDSALYNQPQHF. The CDR3 DNA sequence: TGCAGTGCTAGTGAGGACAGCGCGCTCTACAATCAGCCCCAGCATTTT.

The CDR3 DNA is TGTGCCAGCAGTCTTCTGACTAGTATCGGGGAGCTGTTTTTT. Amino acids: CASSLLTSIGELFF. The chain uses TRBV27 and TRBJ2-2; tentatively, D is TRBD2 (6 bases). The CDR3 is 14 residues long. The V end was cut by 5 bases, the J end by 7 bases, with 14 bases between. Germline V gene sequence: CDR1 MNHEY, CDR2 SMNVEV (reference sequence).

The rearrangement joins TRBV5-5 to TRBJ2-5, with 7 nucleotides matching TRBD2. Per the germline V gene, CDR1 is SGHKS and CDR2 is YYEKEE (reference sequence). CDR3 size: 13 residues. V gave up 5 bases and J gave up 3 bases; unmatched junction bases: 4. The CDR3: CASRASGEETQYF. DNA for the CDR3: TGTGCCAGCAGAGCGAGCGGGGAAGAGACCCAGTACTTC.

The chain couples TRBV5-1 to TRBJ2-3, with 8 bases matching TRBD2. Trimming at V came to 4 bases and at J to 4 bases, leaving 5 bases not matched to a gene. Germline V gives CDR1 SGHRS, CDR2 YFSETQ. This CDR3 spans 14 amino acids. The CDR3 nucleotides are TGCGCCAGCAGCACCGGGACTAGTGCAGATACGCAGTATTTT. This encodes CASSTGTSADTQYF.

This rearrangement joins TRBV7-9 to TRBJ2-3, with D possibly matching TRBD2 (6 bases). The CDR3 is 15 residues long. V shed 5 bases and J shed 0 bases, with 12 bases lying between them. Germline values: CDR1 SEHNR, CDR2 FQNEAQ (reference sequence). The CDR3 DNA follows: TGTGCCAGCAGCCGAGGGACTTTTAGCACAGATACGCAGTATTTT. This codes for CASSRGTFSTDTQYF.

This clonotype was seen just once. CDR3 in amino acids: CASRGGPEQYF. The CDR3 bases are TGCGCCAGCAGGGGCGGGCCCGAGCAGTACTTC. The J gene is TRBJ2-7, the V gene TRBV5-1, with D perhaps TRBD2 (5 bases). The V end lost 5 bases, the J end lost 6 bases, and 9 bases lay between the germline ends. CDR3 length: 11 amino acids. Germline assignment: CDR1 SGHRS and CDR2 YFSETQ.

V and J are TRBV5-6 and TRBJ1-2; 7 positions agree with TRBD1. Germline-derived CDR1 and CDR2 are SGHDT and YYEEEE. The CDR3 extends over 15 amino acids. The J segment lost 8 bases and the V segment lost 2 bases, leaving 12 bases of the junction unmatched. The CDR3 DNA reads as TGTGCCAGCAGCTTACTACCGGGACAGCGGCGAGGCTACACCTTC. Encoded protein: CASSLLPGQRRGYTF.